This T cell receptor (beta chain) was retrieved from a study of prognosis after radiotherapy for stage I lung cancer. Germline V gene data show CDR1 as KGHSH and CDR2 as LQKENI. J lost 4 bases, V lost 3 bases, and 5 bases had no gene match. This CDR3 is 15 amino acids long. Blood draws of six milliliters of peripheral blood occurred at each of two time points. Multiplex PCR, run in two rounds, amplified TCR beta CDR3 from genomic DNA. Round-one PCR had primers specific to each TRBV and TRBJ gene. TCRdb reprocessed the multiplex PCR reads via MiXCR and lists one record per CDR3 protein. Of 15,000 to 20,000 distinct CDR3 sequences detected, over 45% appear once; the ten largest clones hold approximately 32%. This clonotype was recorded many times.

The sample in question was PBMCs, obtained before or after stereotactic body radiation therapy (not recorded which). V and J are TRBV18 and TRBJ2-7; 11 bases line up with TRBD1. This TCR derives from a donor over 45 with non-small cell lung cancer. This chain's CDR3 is CASSPSGTGGYEQYF. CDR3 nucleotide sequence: TGTGCCAGCTCACCCTCCGGGACAGGGGGTTACGAGCAGTACTTC.